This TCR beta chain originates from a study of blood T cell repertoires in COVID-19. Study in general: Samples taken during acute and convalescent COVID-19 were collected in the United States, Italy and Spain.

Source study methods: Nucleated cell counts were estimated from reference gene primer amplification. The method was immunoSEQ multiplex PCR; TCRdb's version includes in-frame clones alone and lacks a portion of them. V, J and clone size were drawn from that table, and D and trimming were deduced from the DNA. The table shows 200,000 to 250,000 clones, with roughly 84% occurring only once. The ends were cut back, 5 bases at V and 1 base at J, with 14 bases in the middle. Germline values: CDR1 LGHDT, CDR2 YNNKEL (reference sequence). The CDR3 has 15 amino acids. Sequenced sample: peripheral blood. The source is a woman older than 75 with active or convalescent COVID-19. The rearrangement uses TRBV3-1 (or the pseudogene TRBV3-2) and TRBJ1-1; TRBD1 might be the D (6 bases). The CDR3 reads CASSIAGTRNTEAFF. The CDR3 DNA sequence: TGTGCCAGCAGCATCGCCGGGACAAGGAACACTGAAGCTTTCTTT.